These T cell receptor beta chains were read from a single sample in a study of blood T cell repertoires in COVID-19. TCRdb keeps only in-frame clones here, not all; method: immunoSEQ multiplex PCR. The sample has a few hundred thousand clones; 82% are singletons. Sequenced: PBMCs or T cells enriched from blood (not recorded which). Receptors were obtained from a woman aged 55-75 years who had recovered from COVID-19. The CDR3 runs from the conserved cysteine through the conserved F or W. The order of the fields is clone size, D gene, J gene, V gene, CDR3 protein, CDR3 DNA. A D gene is named only where the DNA matches it firmly. Clone size is not always given. Where it is, it says once, few, many or a class for expanded clones.

>-|-|TRBJ2-2|TRBV29-1
CSVGDGGLGTGELFF
TGCAGCGTTGGGGACGGGGGTTTGGGCACCGGGGAGCTGTTTTTT
>-|TRBD1|TRBJ1-6|TRBV6-6
CASSRLQGKNNSPLHF
TGTGCCAGCAGTCGATTACAGGGGAAGAATAATTCACCCCTCCACTTT
>-|TRBD1|TRBJ1-5|TRBV10-3
CAISAGLGTGGSQPQHF
TGTGCCATCAGTGCGGGTCTGGGGACAGGGGGTTCTCAGCCCCAGCATTTT
>-|-|TRBJ1-1|TRBV2
CANRARVLGTEAFF
TGTGCCAACAGGGCCAGGGTTTTGGGCACTGAAGCTTTCTTT
>-|TRBD1|TRBJ2-3|TRBV4-2
CASSPPGQPTRYF
TGTGCCAGCAGCCCCCCGGGACAGCCGACCAGGTATTTT
>-|TRBD1|TRBJ1-1|TRBV28
CASGRTGVRVNTEAFF
TGTGCCAGCGGAAGAACAGGGGTGAGGGTGAACACTGAAGCTTTCTTT
>-|-|TRBJ1-2|TRBV4-1
CASSRAARTNYGYTF
TGCGCCAGCAGCCGGGCCGCCAGAACTAACTATGGCTACACCTTC
>-|TRBD2|TRBJ2-1|TRBV24-1
CATSSGLADYNEQFF
TGTGCCACCAGTTCGGGACTAGCGGACTACAATGAGCAGTTCTTC
>-|-|TRBJ2-7|TRBV11-2
CASSLGTEGSYEQYF
TGTGCCAGCAGCTTAGGGACGGAGGGATCCTACGAGCAGTACTTC
>many|-|TRBJ1-2|TRBV11-2
CASSSLRGYGYTF
TGTGCCAGCAGCTCCCTCCGAGGCTATGGCTACACCTTC
>-|TRBD1|TRBJ1-5|TRBV2
CASSDDHRGRRPQHF
TGTGCCAGCAGTGATGACCACAGGGGGCGGCGGCCCCAGCATTTT
>-|-|TRBJ1-5|TRBV19
CASSMGRNQPQHF
TGTGCCAGTAGTATGGGGAGGAATCAGCCCCAGCATTTT
>-|-|TRBJ2-1|TRBV7-2
CASSPTRGHKFF
TGTGCCAGCAGCCCTACGCGGGGCCACAAGTTCTTC
>-|-|TRBJ1-2|TRBV2
CASRSGQTNGYTF
TGTGCCAGCCGGAGCGGCCAGACAAATGGCTACACCTTC
>-|-|TRBJ1-1|TRBV30
CAWRPQGKTEAFF
TGTGCCTGGCGTCCTCAGGGAAAAACTGAAGCTTTCTTT
>-|TRBD1|TRBJ2-5|TRBV24-1
CATSDLNRGLEETQYF
TGTGCCACCAGTGATTTGAACAGGGGGCTGGAAGAGACCCAGTACTTC
>-|TRBD1|TRBJ2-7|TRBV2
CASSEYRDRYEQYF
TGTGCCAGCAGCGAATACAGGGACAGGTACGAGCAGTACTTC
>-|TRBD2|TRBJ2-1|TRBV7-8
CASSLNRASGGGLTTANEQFF
TGTGCCAGCAGCTTAAATAGGGCTAGCGGGGGAGGGCTGACAACGGCCAATGAGCAGTTCTTC
>-|-|TRBJ2-7|TRBV3-1/TRBV3-2
CASSQGLSSSYEQYF
TGTGCCAGCAGCCAAGGTCTTAGTAGCTCCTACGAGCAGTACTTC
>-|TRBD1|TRBJ2-5|TRBV6-5
CASRAGTGEVTQYF
TGTGCCAGCAGGGCCGGGACAGGGGAAGTGACCCAGTACTTC
>-|-|TRBJ2-5|TRBV5-1
CASSQGQDETQYF
TGCGCCAGCAGCCAGGGCCAAGACGAGACCCAGTACTTC
>-|TRBD1|TRBJ2-5|TRBV29-1
CSVRGTDQETQYF
TGCAGCGTGAGGGGGACAGATCAAGAGACCCAGTACTTC
>-|-|TRBJ1-2|TRBV6-1
CASRASNYGYTF
TGTGCCAGCAGGGCAAGTAACTATGGCTACACCTTC
>-|-|TRBJ1-2|TRBV4-3
CASSQETGGDGGGYTF
TGCGCCAGCAGCCAAGAGACAGGCGGCGATGGGGGAGGCTACACCTTC
>-|-|TRBJ1-2|TRBV10-3
CAISDRGYGYTF
TGTGCCATCAGTGACAGGGGCTATGGCTACACCTTC
>once|-|TRBJ1-1|TRBV18
CASSPGGETEAFF
TGTGCCAGCTCACCCGGCGGGGAGACTGAAGCTTTCTTT
>-|TRBD1|TRBJ2-6|TRBV19
CASRDRQGSANVLTF
TGTGCCAGTAGGGACCGACAGGGATCAGCCAACGTCCTGACTTTC
>few|TRBD2|TRBJ2-5|TRBV9
CASSPFPSGGETQYF
TGTGCCAGCAGCCCCTTCCCAAGCGGGGGAGAGACCCAGTACTTC
>-|TRBD1|TRBJ2-2|TRBV7-2
CASSNTGTANTGELFF
TGTGCCAGCAGTAATACCGGGACAGCGAACACCGGGGAGCTGTTTTTT
>-|-|TRBJ2-3|TRBV13
CASSFRQGTDTQYF
TGTGCCAGCAGCTTCCGGCAGGGGACAGATACGCAGTATTTT
>-|-|TRBJ1-2|TRBV11-1
CASSLTGISKVGYTF
TGTGCCAGCAGCTTAACGGGTATCAGTAAGGTTGGCTACACCTTC
>-|TRBD2|TRBJ2-5|TRBV11-1
CASSLRREIKTQYF
TGTGCCAGCAGCTTAAGGCGGGAGATAAAGACCCAGTACTTC
>-|TRBD2|TRBJ2-7|TRBV5-4
CASSLVAGGLYEQYF
TGTGCCAGCAGCTTGGTAGCGGGAGGGCTGTACGAGCAGTACTTC
>-|-|TRBJ1-2|TRBV19
CASSAEGIHGYTF
TGTGCCAGTAGTGCGGAGGGAATCCATGGCTACACCTTC
>-|-|TRBJ2-1|TRBV5-1
CASSWGQSRHEQFF
TGCGCCAGCAGCTGGGGACAATCTCGCCATGAGCAGTTCTTC
>few|TRBD1|TRBJ1-4|TRBV6-6
CASSRRDRPSTNEKLFF
TGTGCCAGCAGTCGCCGGGACAGGCCCTCAACTAATGAAAAACTGTTTTTT
>-|-|TRBJ2-2|TRBV5-1
CASSSTGMNTGELFF
TGCGCCAGCAGCTCGACAGGCATGAACACCGGGGAGCTGTTTTTT
>-|-|TRBJ1-6|TRBV7-2
CASSLGLAASPLHF
TGTGCCAGCAGCTTAGGATTAGCAGCTTCACCCCTCCACTTT
>-|-|TRBJ1-5|TRBV12-1
CASSPVTAEPQHF
TGTGCCAGCAGCCCGGTGACAGCCGAGCCCCAGCATTTT
>-|-|TRBJ1-2|TRBV29-1
CSVEEGRNYGYTF
TGCAGCGTTGAAGAGGGGCGGAACTATGGCTACACCTTC
>few|-|TRBJ2-7|TRBV7-2
CASSLVAGQEDEQYF
TGTGCCAGCAGCTTAGTGGCAGGGCAAGAAGACGAGCAGTACTTC
>-|TRBD2|TRBJ2-3|TRBV2
CASSLGLAELQYF
TGTGCCAGCAGTTTGGGACTAGCGGAATTGCAGTATTTT
>-|-|TRBJ1-6|TRBV5-1
CASSLYGEDSPLHF
TGCGCCAGCAGCTTATACGGGGAAGATTCACCCCTCCACTTT
>-|TRBD2|TRBJ2-5|TRBV24-1
CATSGSGGAGETQYF
TGTGCCACCAGTGGTAGCGGGGGGGCTGGAGAGACCCAGTACTTC
>-|TRBD1|TRBJ1-6|TRBV27
CASRVAGTGSSPLHF
TGTGCCAGCAGAGTCGCTGGGACAGGGTCCTCGCCCCTCCACTTT
>few|-|TRBJ1-1|TRBV12-3/TRBV12-4
CASSLVENTEAFF
TGTGCCAGCAGTTTAGTAGAGAACACTGAAGCTTTCTTT
>-|-|TRBJ1-1|TRBV12-3/TRBV12-4
CASQRSTEAFF
TGTGCCTCTCAGAGGAGCACTGAAGCTTTCTTT
>once|TRBD1|TRBJ2-1|TRBV5-4
CASSTGQTMNEQFF
TGTGCCAGCAGCACGGGACAGACTATGAATGAGCAGTTCTTC
>once|-|TRBJ2-7|TRBV20-1
CSAQGGNEQYF
TGCAGTGCCCAGGGGGGTAACGAGCAGTACTTC